This TCR beta chain was recorded in a study of tumor-infiltrating lymphocytes in primary liver carcinoma. Study-level background: Patients were both men and women, whose ages ran from 30 to 69 years. These were node-negative, non-metastatic T1-T3 tumors of roughly 4.2 to 11 cm.

From approximately 20-30 mg of unsorted bulk tissue, DNA and RNA were co-extracted together. Total RNA amounting to 500 ng was the source from which TCR beta cDNA was made with a constant-region primer. Slightly modified ARM-PCR with three nested multiplex PCR rounds yielded TCR beta libraries. Primers for the first two PCR rounds were TRBV1-TRBV30 forward primers and a C-beta reverse primer (around 10 cycles per round). TCRdb reprocessed the multiplex PCR reads via MiXCR and lists one record per CDR3 protein. Of roughly 55,000 distinct CDR3 sequences listed, 55% to 75% are singletons. This clonotype has just a few counts. No antigen is known for it. This CDR3 has 14 amino acids. V was clipped by 5 bases and J by 7 bases; unmatched bases: 10. Germline CDR1 and CDR2: MDHEN and SYDVKM. Study findings and constraints: There were only about 7.5-25% of top clones found in all five tumor regions.

The sequenced sample consisted of liver tumor tissue from sampling region 2. Subset indicated: tumor region T2, inferior pole. The chain is built from TRBV28 and TRBJ1-2; 7 bases are a match to TRBD1. This sequence was found in a man between 35 and 55 years old with primary liver carcinoma and hepatitis B virus infection. CDR3 loop: CASSPTDRVAGYTF. CDR3 DNA: TGTGCCAGCAGTCCAACTGACAGGGTGGCTGGCTACACCTTC.